The rows below give T cell receptor beta chains drawn from one sample of a study of T cells in Graves' hyperthyroidism and ophthalmopathy. TCRdb reprocessed the multiplex PCR reads with MiXCR, giving one entry per CDR3 protein. The profile shows hundreds of thousands of distinct CDR3 sequences, around 15% of them singletons. Sequenced input: blood. The receptors here all came from a woman aged 25 to 39 with Graves' hyperthyroidism. CDR3s include the opening cysteine and the closing phenylalanine or tryptophan. D genes are given only for firm matches. Size tells how often a clone was seen (once, few, many) or the class of an expanded clone, and some rows leave it out.

size,V,J,D,CDR3,DNA
few,TRBV6-1,TRBJ1-1,NA,CASRAGHTNTEAFF,TGTGCCAGCAGGGCGGGACACACGAACACTGAAGCTTTCTTT
few,TRBV27,TRBJ1-4,NA,CASSYQGPSEKLFF,TGTGCCAGCAGTTATCAGGGACCCAGTGAAAAACTGTTTTTT
many,TRBV3-1,TRBJ1-5,TRBD1,CASSNTGDSNQPQHF,TGTGCCAGCAGCAATACAGGGGACAGCAATCAGCCCCAGCATTTT
NA,TRBV20-1,TRBJ2-3,NA,CSAPQGPDTQYF,TGCAGTGCTCCCCAGGGTCCAGATACGCAGTATTTT
NA,TRBV6-1,TRBJ2-2,TRBD1,CASSSRTGPNTGELFF,TGTGCCAGCAGCTCCCGGACAGGACCGAACACCGGGGAGCTGTTTTTT
few,TRBV28,TRBJ2-1,TRBD1,CASSWGQVRNEQFF,TGTGCCAGCAGCTGGGGACAGGTTCGGAATGAGCAGTTCTTC
NA,TRBV6-1,TRBJ2-2,TRBD2,CASSRLAGAGELFF,TGTGCCAGCAGCCGACTAGCGGGGGCCGGGGAGCTGTTTTTT
NA,TRBV7-2,TRBJ2-1,TRBD2,CASSLGAGGLRQFF,TGTGCCAGCAGCTTAGGGGCGGGAGGGTTAAGGCAGTTCTTC
NA,TRBV11-2,TRBJ2-7,NA,CASSVGTYGQYF,TGTGCCAGCAGCGTCGGGACGTACGGGCAGTACTTC
NA,TRBV12-3/TRBV12-4,TRBJ1-5,NA,CASSPDLGISQPQHF,TGTGCCAGCAGTCCAGACCTGGGGATTAGTCAGCCCCAGCATTTT
many,TRBV2,TRBJ2-7,NA,CASNTDTSYEQYF,TGTGCCAGCAATACAGATACCTCCTACGAGCAGTACTTC
many,TRBV11-2,TRBJ2-1,TRBD1,CASILTGTHEQFF,TGTGCCAGCATCCTGACAGGGACCCATGAGCAGTTCTTC
many,TRBV20-1,TRBJ2-5,TRBD2,CSARDPGLNGLRDQETQYF,TGCAGTGCTAGGGATCCGGGACTAAATGGACTAAGGGACCAGGAGACCCAGTACTTC
NA,TRBV28,TRBJ1-5,NA,CASSQYRDQPQHF,TGTGCCAGCAGTCAGTATAGGGATCAGCCCCAGCATTTT
few,TRBV6-1,TRBJ2-7,NA,CASSERVLGADYEQYF,TGTGCCAGCAGTGAAAGGGTCCTAGGAGCGGACTACGAGCAGTACTTC
many,TRBV20-1,TRBJ2-7,NA,CSATSLVDSYEQYF,TGCAGTGCTACCTCTTTGGTGGACTCCTACGAGCAGTACTTC
many,TRBV27,TRBJ1-5,NA,CASSPRTVNQPQHF,TGTGCCAGCAGTCCCCGGACAGTAAATCAGCCCCAGCATTTT
few,TRBV7-9,TRBJ2-1,NA,CASSPQSGITYNEQFF,TGTGCCAGCAGCCCTCAGTCCGGGATCACATACAATGAGCAGTTCTTC
NA,TRBV28,TRBJ2-7,TRBD2,CASRGPGLAGKSYEQYF,TGTGCCAGCAGGGGACCGGGACTAGCGGGAAAATCCTACGAGCAGTACTTC
many,TRBV2,TRBJ1-3,NA,CASRPQGPAGNTIYF,TGTGCCAGCAGGCCCCAGGGCCCGGCGGGAAACACCATATATTTT
NA,TRBV7-2,TRBJ2-3,TRBD2,CASSPIAGAGTDTQYF,TGTGCCAGCAGCCCTATAGCGGGAGCCGGCACAGATACGCAGTATTTT
NA,TRBV27,TRBJ1-6,NA,CASSSPARGYNSPLHF,TGTGCCAGCAGTTCCCCGGCAAGGGGCTATAATTCACCCCTCCACTTT
few,TRBV29-1,TRBJ1-1,NA,CSVEPDRLNTEAFF,TGCAGCGTCGAACCCGACAGATTAAACACTGAAGCTTTCTTT
many,TRBV29-1,TRBJ1-4,NA,CSVTKTAFNEKLFF,TGCAGCGTTACGAAGACAGCCTTTAATGAAAAACTGTTTTTT
many,TRBV2,TRBJ2-2,TRBD2,CASRALAEYTGELFF,TGTGCCAGCCGGGCCCTAGCGGAGTACACCGGGGAGCTGTTTTTT
few,TRBV5-1,TRBJ1-4,TRBD1,CASSPVGTATNEKLFF,TGCGCCAGCAGCCCGGTGGGGACAGCAACTAATGAAAAACTGTTTTTT
many,TRBV27,TRBJ1-5,NA,CASGTPPQHF,TGTGCCAGCGGGACACCGCCCCAGCATTTT
few,TRBV7-3,TRBJ2-1,NA,CASSTGNLGYNEQFF,TGTGCCAGCAGCACAGGGAACCTAGGCTACAATGAGCAGTTCTTC
few,TRBV6-6,TRBJ1-2,NA,CASSYQGGAYGYTF,TGTGCCAGCAGTTACCAAGGGGGGGCTTATGGCTACACCTTC
few,TRBV4-3,TRBJ1-2,NA,CASSQQTGWNYGYTF,TGCGCCAGCAGCCAACAAACAGGGTGGAACTATGGCTACACCTTC
many,TRBV28,TRBJ1-6,NA,CASSKDKSPLHF,TGTGCCAGCAGTAAAGACAAATCACCCCTCCACTTT
many,TRBV2,TRBJ1-6,TRBD1,CASRDRVSNSPLHF,TGTGCCAGCAGGGACAGGGTGTCGAATTCACCCCTCCACTTT
NA,TRBV19,TRBJ2-1,TRBD2,CASGGLAGGGVNEQFF,TGTGCCAGTGGAGGACTAGCGGGAGGGGGGGTAAATGAGCAGTTCTTC
NA,TRBV20-1,TRBJ1-2,NA,CSAYRVQVLYDYTF,TGCAGTGCTTACCGGGTCCAGGTCCTTTATGACTACACCTTC
many,TRBV18,TRBJ1-1,NA,CASSPGKGGEDTEAFF,TGTGCCAGCTCACCGGGCAAGGGAGGGGAGGACACTGAAGCTTTCTTT
many,TRBV6-5,TRBJ2-5,NA,CASSYSMGHETQYF,TGTGCCAGCAGTTACTCGATGGGGCATGAGACCCAGTACTTC
many,TRBV7-2,TRBJ1-2,NA,CASSLSTGNYGYTF,TGTGCCAGCAGCTTAAGCACAGGGAACTATGGCTACACCTTC
many,TRBV2,TRBJ2-1,TRBD2,CASSEGAGAFEQFF,TGTGCCAGCAGTGAAGGTGCGGGAGCCTTTGAGCAGTTCTTC
many,TRBV6-1,TRBJ1-2,TRBD1,CAVGDRASYGYTF,TGTGCCGTGGGGGACAGGGCAAGCTATGGCTACACCTTC
many,TRBV28,TRBJ1-4,NA,CASSLEGIYEKLFF,TGTGCCAGCAGCCTAGAGGGGATATATGAAAAACTGTTTTTT
NA,TRBV20-1,TRBJ2-1,NA,CSYGGASNNEQFF,TGCAGTTATGGAGGGGCCTCGAACAATGAGCAGTTCTTC
NA,TRBV5-1,TRBJ1-2,NA,CASSLAPEGGYTF,TGCGCCAGCAGCTTGGCCCCGGAAGGAGGCTACACCTTC
few,TRBV20-1,TRBJ2-3,TRBD1,CSAPDRGATDTQYF,TGCAGTGCCCCCGACAGGGGAGCCACAGATACGCAGTATTTT
NA,TRBV20-1,TRBJ1-5,NA,CSARSTGRGAHQPQHF,TGCAGTGCTAGAAGCACGGGACGGGGGGCTCATCAGCCCCAGCATTTT
few,TRBV19,TRBJ2-1,TRBD2,CASSETSGRESNEQFF,TGTGCCAGTAGTGAGACTAGCGGGAGGGAGTCGAATGAGCAGTTCTTC
many,TRBV18,TRBJ2-1,NA,CASSAPGRGYNEQFF,TGTGCCAGCTCAGCACCGGGACGGGGGTACAATGAGCAGTTCTTC
few,TRBV28,TRBJ2-3,TRBD2,CASSPLAGGSTDTQYF,TGTGCCAGCAGTCCATTAGCGGGAGGGTCCACAGATACGCAGTATTTT
few,TRBV7-9,TRBJ1-2,TRBD1,CASSLGTGTAYGHTF,TGTGCCAGCAGCTTAGGGACCGGGACAGCCTATGGCCACACCTTC